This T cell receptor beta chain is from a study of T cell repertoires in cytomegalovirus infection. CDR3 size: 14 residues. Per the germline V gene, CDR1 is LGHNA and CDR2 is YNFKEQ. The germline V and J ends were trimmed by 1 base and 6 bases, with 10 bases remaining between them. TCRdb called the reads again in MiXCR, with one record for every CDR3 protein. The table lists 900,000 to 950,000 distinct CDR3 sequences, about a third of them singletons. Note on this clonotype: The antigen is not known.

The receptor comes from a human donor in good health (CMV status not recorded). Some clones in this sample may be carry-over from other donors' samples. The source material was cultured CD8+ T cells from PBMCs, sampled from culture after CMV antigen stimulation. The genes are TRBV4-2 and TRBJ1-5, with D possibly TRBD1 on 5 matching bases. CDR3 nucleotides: TGTGCCAGCAGCCAAGTAGGGGAAGGTCAGCCCCAGCATTTT. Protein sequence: CASSQVGEGQPQHF.